The 25 T cell receptor beta chains reported below all come from one sample, sequenced in a study of T cells after yellow fever vaccination. TCRdb independently ran MiXCR on the 5' RACE reads; one entry per CDR3 protein. Counted here are 250,000 or so distinct CDR3 sequences, roughly 6.8% occurring once; the ten biggest clones make up 1% to 1.2%. Here the sequenced sample was CD4+ T cells sorted from PBMCs, taken on the day of the yellow fever booster vaccination. Every receptor here comes from a man aged 25-40 years who received the YFV17D yellow fever vaccine.

This clonotype was counted only a few times. The J gene is TRBJ2-3, the V gene TRBV2; TRBD2 might be the D (5 bases). V lost 6 bases to trimming and J lost 0 bases, with 10 bases between them. The CDR3 has 14 amino acids. Germline CDR1 SNHLY, CDR2 FYNNEI. DNA of the CDR3: TGTGCCAGCAGGCAGCGGACCAGCACAGATACGCAGTATTTT. Translated: CASRQRTSTDTQYF.

The V and J genes are TRBV25-1 and TRBJ2-5, with TRBD2 matching over 8 bases. The CDR3 spans 14 residues. CDR1 is MGHDK and CDR2 is SYGVNS in the germline V gene. After removal of 7 bases from V and 5 bases from J, the junction contained 9 bases not matched to a gene. The CDR3: CASTDRGGNETQYF. DNA for the CDR3: TGTGCCAGCACCGACCGGGGGGGCAATGAGACCCAGTACTTC.

The V call is TRBV7-2, the J call TRBJ2-7, with D perhaps matching TRBD2 (5 bases). The CDR3 length is 16 residues. Looked up from germline, CDR1 is SGHTA and CDR2 is FQGNSA. V lost 3 bases and J lost 4, with 19 bases in between. CDR3: CASSLIGGGGRYEQYF. The CDR3 region has the DNA TGTGCCAGCAGCTTGATTGGCGGAGGAGGTAGATACGAGCAGTACTTC.

V and J are TRBV20-1 and TRBJ2-1; D gene uncertain. The CDR3 has 12 amino acids. The ends were cut back, 4 bases at V and 15 bases at J, with 19 bases in the middle. Germline CDR1 reads DFQATT; CDR2 reads SNEGSKA (reference sequence). Written as DNA, the CDR3 is TGCAGTGCTATTCACAAGCACGACGAAGGGTTCTTC. This sequence encodes CSAIHKHDEGFF.

The rearrangement links TRBV6-1 to TRBJ2-7, with 12 bases aligning to TRBD2. CDR1 and CDR2 from the germline V gene are MNHNS and SASEGT. The CDR3 consists of 16 residues. V trimming: 8 bases; J trimming: 3 bases; junction bases outside the gene matches: 11. This chain's CDR3 is CASRTSGKVALYEQYF. CDR3 coding DNA: TGTGCCAGCCGGACTAGCGGGAAAGTGGCCCTCTACGAGCAGTACTTC.

This clonotype was seen more than once but under ten times. This sequence joins TRBV19 and TRBJ2-6; 7 positions match TRBD1. There are 18 residues in the CDR3. The junction had 9 bases not matched to a gene; V was cut back by 4 bases and J by 0 bases. Germline V lookup: CDR1 LNHDA, CDR2 SQIVND (reference sequence). CDR3 residues: CASSSFTGERSGANVLTF. CDR3 nucleotide sequence: TGTGCCAGTAGTAGTTTTACAGGGGAACGCTCTGGGGCCAACGTCCTGACTTTC.

This clonotype was detected many times. An end of the junction does not agree with germline; a read error may underlie this. The J gene is TRBJ2-5, the V gene TRBV7-7, with D possibly TRBD2 on 5 matching bases. The CDR3 is 13 residues long. CDR1 and CDR2 from the germline V gene are SSHAT and FNYEAQ (reference sequence). CDR3 DNA: TGTGCTAGCAGCTTAGCGCGGAGAGAGACCCAGTACTTC. Its translation is CASSLARRETQYF.

At least ten counts were recorded for this clonotype. The chain links TRBV7-2 to TRBJ1-1, with 9 bases fitting TRBD1. Germline V CDR1 and CDR2: SGHTA, FQGNSA. Losses at the gene ends were 5 bases for V and 3 bases for J; bases not matched to a gene: 1. This CDR3 is built from 13 residues. CDR3: CASSRDRDTEAFF. The CDR3 nucleotides are TGTGCCAGCAGCAGGGACAGGGACACTGAAGCTTTCTTT.

V gene TRBV28 combines with J gene TRBJ2-1; 11 positions agree with TRBD2. The CDR3 runs 15 residues. Germline loops: CDR1 MDHEN, CDR2 SYDVKM. V lost 5 bases, J lost 6 bases, and 6 bases stayed unmatched. CDR3 sequence (DNA): TGTGCCAGCAGTACTCTAGCGGGAGGATCCAATGAGCAGTTCTTC. It encodes CASSTLAGGSNEQFF.

In its sample, this clonotype was seen a few times. V is TRBV20-1 and J is TRBJ2-7, with 8 bases that match TRBD2. The V gene end was trimmed by 5 bases and the J gene end by 0 bases; junction bases not matched to a gene: 21. The CDR3 spans 19 residues. Germline V CDR1 and CDR2: DFQATT, SNEGSKA (reference sequence). The CDR3 region has the DNA TGCAGTGCTGGCCCCCCCGTAACGTTTAGCGGGATAGGCTCCTACGAGCAGTACTTC. Its protein product is CSAGPPVTFSGIGSYEQYF.

This clonotype was found a few times. The chain joins TRBV12-3 or TRBV12-4 to TRBJ1-2; a weak D match, TRBD1 (6 bases). This CDR3 is 13 amino acids long. Trimming stripped 5 bases from V and 8 bases from J, with 15 bases between. CDR3 bases: TGTGCCAGCAGTGTCCGGACAGCGGTGGGCTACACCTTC. The encoded protein is CASSVRTAVGYTF.

Details on this clonotype: Germline and junction disagree at one end, which may indicate a read error. The genes are TRBV24-1 and TRBJ2-1; 8 bases fit TRBD2. This CDR3 comprises 15 residues. CDR1 is KGHDR and CDR2 is SFDVKD in the germline V gene. The CDR3 sequence: CATSDPRTSHNEQLF. The CDR3 DNA is TGTGCCACCAGTGATCCACGGACTAGCCACAATGAGCAGCTCTTC.

This clonotype has only a few counts. The chain has TRBV18 and TRBJ2-1; 7 positions match TRBD2. CDR3 size: 16 residues. Trimming cost V 0 bases and J 6 bases; bases outside gene matches: 8. Per the germline V gene, CDR1 is KGHSH and CDR2 is LQKENI. The CDR3 sequence: CASSPPTGRPSNEQFF. In DNA form, the CDR3 reads TGTGCCAGCTCACCACCGACCGGGAGGCCCTCCAATGAGCAGTTCTTC.

There are many counts of this clonotype. V is TRBV27 and J is TRBJ2-7, with D unresolved. The V and J ends lost 6 bases and 7 bases respectively, with 7 bases between them. Germline lookup yields CDR1 MNHEY and CDR2 SMNVEV (reference sequence). The CDR3 runs to 10 residues. In nucleotides, the CDR3 is TGTGCCAGCAGCTCCCGGGAGCAGTACTTC. Protein: CASSSREQYF.

This clonotype was counted between two and nine times. The CDR3, as DNA: TGCGCCAGCAGCCACCCGGGTGGCGGGAGAAGCTCCTACAATGAGCAGTTCTTC. This translates into CASSHPGGGRSSYNEQFF. This rearrangement joins TRBV4-3 to TRBJ2-1; 7 nucleotides align to TRBD2. The germline V gene has CDR1 LGHNA and CDR2 YSLEER. The CDR3 extends over 18 amino acids. J was trimmed by 0 bases and V by 3 bases; bases with no gene match: 11.

A word on this clonotype: A much larger clonotype is one base distant, so this may be a read error. The rearrangement uses TRBV20-1 and TRBJ2-3; 9 nucleotides match TRBD1. The CDR3 has 19 amino acids. From germline, CDR1 is DFQATT and CDR2 SNEGSKA (reference sequence). V gave up 8 bases and J gave up 6 bases; unmatched junction bases: 27. This CDR3 is CSTLDRDRDWRALSDTQYF. CDR3 bases: TGCAGTACCCTAGACCGGGACAGGGACTGGCGGGCGTTATCTGATACGCAGTATTTT.

This clonotype appeared a few times. The rearrangement joins TRBV5-6 to TRBJ1-2, with TRBD1 matching 7 bases. CDR1 SGHDT and CDR2 YYEEEE come from the germline V gene. Trimming removed 4 bases from V and 7 bases from J; junction bases left unmatched: 13. The CDR3 loop spans 15 amino acids. Here the CDR3 reads CASSQGPGQNIGYTF. CDR3 nucleotide sequence: TGTGCCAGCAGCCAAGGACCGGGACAGAATATTGGCTACACCTTC.

There are a few counts of this clonotype. The genes are TRBV5-1 and TRBJ2-3, with TRBD2 matching over 7 bases. Trimming removed 6 bases from V and 2 bases from J; junction bases left unmatched: 3. Germline V lookup: CDR1 SGHRS, CDR2 YFSETQ. The length of the CDR3 is 13 residues. The CDR3 coding sequence is TGCGCCAGCACCCGGGACTACACAGATACGCAGTATTTT. This translates into CASTRDYTDTQYF. Supplemented by reference TRBV5-1 and TRBJ2-3, the full variable domain reads KAGVTQTPRYLIKTRGQQVTLSCSPISGHRSVSWYQQTPGQGLQFLFEYFSETQRNKGNFPGRFSGRQFSNSRSEMNVSTLELGDSALYLCASTRDYTDTQYFGPGTRLTVL.

This clonotype was recorded many times. The rearrangement joins TRBV5-6 to TRBJ1-5; D not resolved. This CDR3 has 15 amino acids. With 2 bases removed from V and 0 bases from J, the gap between germline ends came to 9 bases. CDR1 and CDR2 (germline): SGHDT, YYEEEE. For the CDR3, the DNA is TGTGCCAGCAGCTTATTCGACCCTAGCAATCAGCCCCAGCATTTT. It codes for CASSLFDPSNQPQHF. Filled out from reference TRBV5-6 and TRBJ1-5, the complete variable domain reads DAGVTQSPTHLIKTRGQQVTLRCSPKSGHDTVSWYQQALGQGPQFIFQYYEEEERQRGNFPDRFSGHQFPNYSSELNVNALLLGDSALYLCASSLFDPSNQPQHFGDGTRLSIL.

This clonotype was recorded at least ten times. The chain has TRBV7-2 and TRBJ2-3; 12 bases agree with TRBD1. This CDR3 spans 14 amino acids. Germline trimming cut 5 bases from V and 6 bases from J; bases unmatched to any gene: 3. Germline V lookup: CDR1 SGHTA, CDR2 FQGNSA. The CDR3 loop is CASSRDRGRDTQYF. DNA of the CDR3: TGTGCCAGCAGCCGGGACAGGGGGCGGGATACGCAGTATTTT.

The V call is TRBV10-3, the J call TRBJ2-5; 12 bases align to TRBD2. V dropped 10 bases and J dropped 4; count of bases not matched to a gene: 10. CDR1 is ENHRY and CDR2 is SYGVKD in the germline V gene. The CDR3 totals 15 residues. The CDR3 DNA is TGTGCCACTCAACTAGCGGGAGGAAAGGGAGAGACCCAGTACTTC. Encoded protein: CATQLAGGKGETQYF.

This clonotype was observed many times. This rearrangement joins TRBV4-3 to TRBJ2-2; D might be TRBD2 (6 bases). This CDR3 region has 16 residues. Trimming left V 0 bases short and J 5 bases short, with 13 bases between. Germline lookup yields CDR1 LGHNA and CDR2 YSLEER. The CDR3 region is CASSQEGGVWTGELFF. The CDR3 DNA follows: TGCGCCAGCAGCCAAGAGGGGGGTGTGTGGACCGGGGAGCTGTTTTTT.

This clonotype was picked up a small number of times. The chain has TRBV18 and TRBJ1-5; TRBD1 is a possible D gene (5 bases). Germline assignment: CDR1 KGHSH and CDR2 LQKENI. Trimming pared 3 bases from V and 3 bases from J, leaving 12 bases between. The CDR3 length is 15 residues. The CDR3 sequence: CASSPGTVFNQPQHF. The CDR3 nucleotides read TGTGCCAGCTCACCGGGGACGGTTTTCAATCAGCCCCAGCATTTT.

Comments on this clonotype: Germline is not matched at one junction end, which may reflect a read error. The chain couples TRBV12-3 or TRBV12-4 to TRBJ2-5; TRBD2 matches 15 bases. The CDR3 totals 18 residues. CDR3 protein: CASCLSGGLAGGHETQYF. DNA for the CDR3: TGTGCCAGCTGTTTATCCGGTGGACTAGCGGGAGGGCACGAGACCCAGTACTTC.

V gene TRBV7-8 combines with J gene TRBJ2-1, with TRBD2 matching 8 bases. Germline V CDR1 and CDR2: SGHVS, FQNEAQ. The CDR3 has 13 residues. V lost 5 bases, J lost 5 bases, and 2 bases stayed unmatched. As DNA, the CDR3 is TGTGCCAGCAGCGGGGGACTAGACAATGAGCAGTTCTTC. This sequence encodes CASSGGLDNEQFF.